The rows below give T cell receptor beta chains drawn from one sample of a study of cytomegalovirus exposure and HLA in healthy donors. Using immunoSEQ multiplex PCR, the repertoire was profiled, and TCRdb retains in-frame clones only, with some absent. Here the sample spans more than 80,000 clones, about four fifths being singletons. The specimen was PBMCs. These receptors were taken from a man between 45 and 60 years old in good health and CMV-seronegative. The CDR3 runs from the conserved cysteine through the conserved F or W. The D gene is left open where the match is weak. Size values are once, few and many counts, or a class for expanded clones, and some rows have none.

J gene | D gene | clone size | V gene | CDR3 protein | CDR3 DNA
TRBJ2-5 | TRBD1 | - | TRBV6-5 | CASRSPDRGGETQYF | TGTGCCAGCAGATCCCCCGACAGGGGCGGAGAGACCCAGTACTTC
TRBJ2-1 | - | - | TRBV29-1 | CSVEEGGQGEQFF | TGCAGCGTTGAAGAGGGGGGGCAGGGTGAGCAGTTCTTC
TRBJ1-6 | - | - | TRBV18 | CASSPRRGQSGSNNSPLHF | TGTGCCAGCTCACCGAGGAGGGGCCAGTCCGGGTCAAATAATTCACCCCTCCACTTT
TRBJ1-6 | TRBD1 | - | TRBV6-1 | CASSVGQGVSPLHF | TGTGCCAGCAGTGTCGGACAGGGGGTCTCACCCCTCCACTTT
TRBJ2-1 | - | once | TRBV2 | CASSTGNDNEQFF | TGTGCCAGCAGTACCGGGAACGACAATGAGCAGTTCTTC
TRBJ1-2 | - | - | TRBV5-1 | CASSLPSLYGYTF | TGCGCCAGCAGCTTGCCAAGCCTGTATGGCTACACCTTC
TRBJ2-5 | - | few | TRBV2 | CASGLTETQYF | TGTGCCAGTGGACTGACGGAGACCCAGTACTTC
TRBJ2-7 | - | - | TRBV5-4 | CASSLGAGTFYEQYF | TGTGCCAGCAGCTTGGGGGCAGGAACCTTCTACGAGCAGTACTTC
TRBJ1-2 | TRBD1 | - | TRBV19 | CASSVDAGTAPNYGYTF | TGTGCCAGTAGTGTCGACGCCGGGACAGCCCCTAACTATGGCTACACCTTC
TRBJ2-1 | - | - | TRBV10-1 | CASSVVSGAINEQFF | TGCGCCAGCAGTGTCGTGTCAGGCGCGATCAATGAGCAGTTCTTC
TRBJ2-3 | - | - | TRBV7-6 | CASSDLGGAADTQYF | TGTGCCAGCAGCGATTTAGGGGGTGCGGCAGATACGCAGTATTTT
TRBJ1-6 | - | - | TRBV4-1 | CASSQWMSGSSYNSPLHF | TGCGCCAGCAGCCAGTGGATGTCGGGGAGCTCCTATAATTCACCCCTCCACTTT
TRBJ1-5 | - | - | TRBV7-9 | CASSFYTGPTTQSAPAF | TGTGCCAGCAGTTTTTACACAGGGCCAACGACTCAATCAGCCCCAGCATTT
TRBJ2-3 | - | - | TRBV9 | CASSAADTQYF | TGTGCCAGCAGCGCAGCAGATACGCAGTATTTT